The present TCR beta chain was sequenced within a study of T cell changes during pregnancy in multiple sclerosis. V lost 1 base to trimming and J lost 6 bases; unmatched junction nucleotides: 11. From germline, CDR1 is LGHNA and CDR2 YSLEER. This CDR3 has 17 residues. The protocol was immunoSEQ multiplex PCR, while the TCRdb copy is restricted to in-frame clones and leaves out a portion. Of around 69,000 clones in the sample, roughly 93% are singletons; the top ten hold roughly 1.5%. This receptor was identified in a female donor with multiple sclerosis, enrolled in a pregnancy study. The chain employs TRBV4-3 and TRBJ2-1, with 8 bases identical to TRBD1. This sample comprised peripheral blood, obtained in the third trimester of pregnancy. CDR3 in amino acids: CASSQVGQGVWRNEQFF. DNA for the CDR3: TGCGCCAGCAGCCAAGTAGGACAGGGAGTGTGGCGCAATGAGCAGTTCTTC.